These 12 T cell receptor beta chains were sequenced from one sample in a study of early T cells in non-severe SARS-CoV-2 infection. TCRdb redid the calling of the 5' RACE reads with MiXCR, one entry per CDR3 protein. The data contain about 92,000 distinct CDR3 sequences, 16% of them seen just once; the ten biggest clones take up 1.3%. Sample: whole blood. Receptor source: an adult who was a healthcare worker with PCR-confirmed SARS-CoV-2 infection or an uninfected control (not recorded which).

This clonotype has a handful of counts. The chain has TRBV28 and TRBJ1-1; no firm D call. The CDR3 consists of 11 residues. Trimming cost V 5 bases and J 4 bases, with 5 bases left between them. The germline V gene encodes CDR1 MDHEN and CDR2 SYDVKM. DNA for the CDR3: TGTGCCAGCAGTGACCGCACTGAAGCTTTCTTT. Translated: CASSDRTEAFF.

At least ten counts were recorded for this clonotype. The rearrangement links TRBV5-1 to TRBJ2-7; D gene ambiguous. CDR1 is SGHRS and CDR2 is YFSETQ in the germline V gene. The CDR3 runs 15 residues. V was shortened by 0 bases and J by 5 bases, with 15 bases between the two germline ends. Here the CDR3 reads CASSLVGSKNHEQYF. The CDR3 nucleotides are TGCGCCAGCAGCTTGGTCGGCAGCAAGAACCACGAGCAGTACTTC.

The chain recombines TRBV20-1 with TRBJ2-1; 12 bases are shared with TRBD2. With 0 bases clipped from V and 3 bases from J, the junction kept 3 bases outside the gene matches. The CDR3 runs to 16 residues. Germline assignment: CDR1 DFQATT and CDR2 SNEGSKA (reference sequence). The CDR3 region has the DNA TGCAGTGCTAGAGATCGGACTAGCGGGAACTACAATGAGCAGTTCTTC. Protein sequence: CSARDRTSGNYNEQFF.

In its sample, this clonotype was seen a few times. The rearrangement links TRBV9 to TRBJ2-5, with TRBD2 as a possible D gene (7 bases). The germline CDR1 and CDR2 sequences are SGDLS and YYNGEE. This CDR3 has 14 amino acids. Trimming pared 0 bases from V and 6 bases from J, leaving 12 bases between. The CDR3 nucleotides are TGTGCCAGCAGCGTAGAGGCGGGGGCGAAGACCCAGTACTTC. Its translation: CASSVEAGAKTQYF.

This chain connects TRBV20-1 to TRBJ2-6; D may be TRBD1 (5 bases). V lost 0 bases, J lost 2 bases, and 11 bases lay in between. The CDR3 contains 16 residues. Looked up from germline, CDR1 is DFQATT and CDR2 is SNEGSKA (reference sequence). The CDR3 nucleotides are TGCAGTGCTAGAGATCACGGCAGGGCTGGGGCCAACGTCCTGACTTTC. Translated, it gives CSARDHGRAGANVLTF.

This CDR3 reads CASSLSYNNQPQHF. Written as DNA, the CDR3 is TGTGCCAGCAGTTTAAGCTATAACAATCAGCCCCAGCATTTT. The V call is TRBV27, the J call TRBJ1-5; no definite D call. Germline V CDR1 and CDR2: MNHEY, SMNVEV (reference sequence). Trimming removed 2 bases from V and 3 bases from J, with 8 bases in between. The CDR3 extends over 14 amino acids.

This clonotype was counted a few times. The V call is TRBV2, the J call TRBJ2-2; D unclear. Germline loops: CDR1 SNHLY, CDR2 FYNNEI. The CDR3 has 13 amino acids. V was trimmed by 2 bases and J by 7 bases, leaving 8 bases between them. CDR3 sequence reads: CASSEYWGGELFF. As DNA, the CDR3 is TGTGCCAGCAGTGAATATTGGGGCGGGGAGCTGTTTTTT.

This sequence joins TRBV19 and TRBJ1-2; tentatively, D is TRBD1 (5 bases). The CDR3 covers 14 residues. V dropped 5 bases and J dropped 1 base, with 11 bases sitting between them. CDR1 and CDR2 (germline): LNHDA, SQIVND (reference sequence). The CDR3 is CASSPRVHNYGYTF. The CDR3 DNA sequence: TGTGCCAGTAGTCCCAGGGTGCATAACTATGGCTACACCTTC. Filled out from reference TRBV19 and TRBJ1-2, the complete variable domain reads DGGITQSPKYLFRKEGQNVTLSCEQNLNHDAMYWYRQDPGQGLRLIYYSQIVNDFQKGDIAEGYSVSREKKESFPLTVTSAQKNPTAFYLCASSPRVHNYGYTFGSGTRLTVV.

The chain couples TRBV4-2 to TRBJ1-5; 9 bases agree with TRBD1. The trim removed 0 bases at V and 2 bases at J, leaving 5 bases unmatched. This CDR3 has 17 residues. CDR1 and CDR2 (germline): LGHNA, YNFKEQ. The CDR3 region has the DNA TGTGCCAGCAGCCAAGATTGGGACAGGGTTGGCAATCAGCCCCAGCATTTT. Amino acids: CASSQDWDRVGNQPQHF.

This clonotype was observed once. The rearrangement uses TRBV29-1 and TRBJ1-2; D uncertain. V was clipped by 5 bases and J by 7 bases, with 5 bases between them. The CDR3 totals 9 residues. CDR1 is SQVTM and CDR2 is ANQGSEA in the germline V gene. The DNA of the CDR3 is TGCAGCGTTTCTCCTGGCTACACCTTC. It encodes CSVSPGYTF.

The CDR3 spells CASSLDEGEQFF. DNA for the CDR3: TGTGCCAGCAGCTTAGACGAGGGCGAGCAGTTCTTC. The V call is TRBV11-2, the J call TRBJ2-1; D might be TRBD2 (5 bases). The CDR3 spans 12 residues. Germline values: CDR1 SGHAT, CDR2 FQNNGV. V was trimmed by 0 bases and J by 10 bases, leaving 7 bases between them.

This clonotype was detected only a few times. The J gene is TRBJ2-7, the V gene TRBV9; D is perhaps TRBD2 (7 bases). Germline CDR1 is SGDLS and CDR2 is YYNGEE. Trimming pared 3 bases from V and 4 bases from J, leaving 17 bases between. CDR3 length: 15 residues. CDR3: CASSAAGGGGYEQYF. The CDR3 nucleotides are TGTGCCAGCAGCGCCGCGGGCGGGGGCGGATACGAGCAGTACTTC.